Below, 22 T cell receptor beta chains from the same sample are listed, as sequenced in a study of response to subunit inactivated influenza vaccine. Each CDR3 protein gets one entry after TCRdb re-called the RT-PCR reads with MiXCR. The sample includes about 700,000 distinct CDR3 sequences, 13% to 15% of them seen just once. The material was PBMCs from blood, obtained 14 days before vaccination. These receptors were taken from a middle-aged man who received an inactivated influenza vaccine.

This chain uses TRBV20-1 with TRBJ2-1; D gene ambiguous. Germline V CDR1 and CDR2: DFQATT, SNEGSKA (reference sequence). The V end was cut by 4 bases, the J end by 6 bases, with 7 bases between. The CDR3 length is 11 residues. CDR3 in amino acids: CSAISVNEQFF. The CDR3, as DNA: TGCAGTGCTATATCGGTCAATGAGCAGTTCTTC.

This clonotype occurred a few times. The chain couples TRBV7-9 to TRBJ2-1; maybe TRBD1 (5 bases). Deletions cut 5 bases from V and 0 bases from J, with 11 bases between. The CDR3 consists of 15 residues. The V gene's germline CDR1 is SEHNR and CDR2 FQNEAQ (reference sequence). CDR3 nucleotides: TGTGCCAGCAGCGCCAGGGAAAACTCCTACAATGAGCAGTTCTTC. This gives the protein CASSARENSYNEQFF. Using reference TRBV7-9 and TRBJ2-1 for the parts outside the CDR3, the full variable domain is DTGVSQNPRHKITKRGQNVTFRCDPISEHNRLYWYRQTLGQGPEFLTYFQNEAQLEKSRLLSDRFSAERPKGSFSTLEIQRTEQGDSAMYLCASSARENSYNEQFFGPGTRLTVL.

J is TRBJ2-1 and V is TRBV5-5; 8 nucleotides align to TRBD2. The CDR3 covers 16 residues. CDR1 is SGHKS and CDR2 is YYEKEE in the germline V gene (reference sequence). After removal of 4 bases from V and 1 base from J, the junction contained 7 bases not matched to a gene. CDR3 loop: CASSPGSGRSYNEQFF. CDR3 nucleotides: TGTGCCAGCAGCCCAGGGAGCGGGAGATCCTACAATGAGCAGTTCTTC.

The chain uses TRBV20-1 and TRBJ1-5, with no clear D. This CDR3 is 18 amino acids long. V lost 3 bases and J lost 0, with 21 bases in between. Looked up from germline, CDR1 is DFQATT and CDR2 is SNEGSKA (reference sequence). The CDR3: CSARSRADQTYSNQPQHF. The CDR3 region has the DNA TGCAGTGCTAGGTCCCGGGCCGACCAAACCTATAGCAATCAGCCCCAGCATTTT.

This clonotype was picked up many times. The rearrangement joins TRBV9 to TRBJ2-2, with D unresolved. The germline V and J ends were trimmed by 3 bases and 4 bases, with 4 bases remaining between them. This CDR3 comprises 12 residues. Germline CDR1 is SGDLS and CDR2 is YYNGEE. CDR3 residues: CASSASTGELFF. The CDR3 DNA follows: TGTGCCAGCAGCGCCTCCACCGGGGAGCTGTTTTTT.

The chain joins TRBV5-1 to TRBJ2-5; D not certain. This CDR3 is built from 14 residues. Germline values: CDR1 SGHRS, CDR2 YFSETQ. Trimming took 0 bases from V and 0 from J, leaving 6 bases between them. The CDR3 DNA follows: TGCGCCAGCAGCTTGGATGGCCACCAAGAGACCCAGTACTTC. Its translation is CASSLDGHQETQYF.

This clonotype came up a few times. This chain joins TRBV7-2 and TRBJ1-6, with D possibly TRBD1 on 5 matching bases. Per the germline V gene, CDR1 is SGHTA and CDR2 is FQGNSA. Between the trimmed V and J ends, which lost 5 bases and 7 bases, there was a span of 18 bases. This CDR3 is built from 16 residues. CDR3 residues: CASSASLADINSPLHF. In nucleotides, the CDR3 is TGTGCCAGCAGCGCCTCGCTCGCGGACATCAATTCACCCCTCCACTTT. The whole variable domain, remainder taken from reference TRBV7-2 and TRBJ1-6, is GAGVSQSPSNKVTEKGKDVELRCDPISGHTALYWYRQSLGQGLEFLIYFQGNSAPDKSGLPSDRFSAERTGGSVSTLTIQRTQQEDSAVYLCASSASLADINSPLHFGNGTRLTVT.

The gene calls are TRBV7-2 and TRBJ1-6; D unresolved. With 5 bases removed from V and 7 bases from J, the gap between germline ends came to 18 bases. The length of the CDR3 is 16 residues. Germline-derived CDR1 and CDR2 are SGHTA and FQGNSA. The CDR3 nucleotides read TGTGCCAGCAGCCAATTGGGCGATTCTGGGAATTCACCCCTCCACTTT. As protein: CASSQLGDSGNSPLHF. Based on the CDR3 plus reference TRBV7-2 and TRBJ1-6, the full variable domain is GAGVSQSPSNKVTEKGKDVELRCDPISGHTALYWYRQSLGQGLEFLIYFQGNSAPDKSGLPSDRFSAERTGGSVSTLTIQRTQQEDSAVYLCASSQLGDSGNSPLHFGNGTRLTVT.

This clonotype was observed a handful of times. The chain links TRBV20-1 to TRBJ2-7; D not certain. This CDR3 is 12 amino acids long. CDR1 and CDR2 from the germline V gene are DFQATT and SNEGSKA (reference sequence). The ends were cut back, 5 bases at V and 4 bases at J, with 12 bases in the middle. The CDR3 here is CSARSFGYEQYF. Here the CDR3 DNA reads TGCAGTGCTCGCTCCTTCGGTTACGAGCAGTACTTC.

This clonotype was counted only a few times. J is TRBJ2-1 and V is TRBV7-9; 11 bases are shared with TRBD2. The germline V gene has CDR1 SEHNR and CDR2 FQNEAQ (reference sequence). Trimming cost V 5 bases and J 3 bases; bases outside gene matches: 3. The CDR3 totals 15 residues. The CDR3 here is CASSAGLADYNEQFF. CDR3 nucleotides: TGTGCCAGCAGCGCGGGACTAGCGGACTACAATGAGCAGTTCTTC.

This clonotype was seen once. V is TRBV12-3 or TRBV12-4 and J is TRBJ2-1; 7 bases line up with TRBD1. Germline trimming cut 7 bases from V and 2 bases from J; bases unmatched to any gene: 5. The CDR3 is 14 residues long. CDR3 sequence reads: CASTTGAPYNEQFF. The CDR3 DNA follows: TGTGCCAGCACAACAGGGGCCCCCTACAATGAGCAGTTCTTC.

The rearrangement joins TRBV7-9 to TRBJ2-7; 9 nucleotides match TRBD1. The V gene end was trimmed by 2 bases and the J gene end by 6 bases; junction bases not matched to a gene: 11. The germline gives CDR1 SEHNR, CDR2 FQNEAQ (reference sequence). The CDR3 spans 16 residues. CDR3 sequence (DNA): TGTGCCAGCAGCTTACAATTGGGACAGGGATCCCCCGAGCAGTACTTC. Protein product: CASSLQLGQGSPEQYF.

The chain has TRBV5-1 and TRBJ2-7; 9 bases fit TRBD2. CDR3 length equals 16 residues. Germline V gives CDR1 SGHRS, CDR2 YFSETQ. V gave up 0 bases and J gave up 6 bases; unmatched junction bases: 10. CDR3 in amino acids: CASSLDLPSGISEQYF. CDR3 nucleotide sequence: TGCGCCAGCAGCTTGGACCTTCCTAGCGGGATCTCCGAGCAGTACTTC.

The genes are TRBV18 and TRBJ2-1; 11 nucleotides agree with TRBD1. The CDR3 sequence is 17 residues long. CDR1 is KGHSH, CDR2 LQKENI, per germline. V lost 2 bases and J lost 9; bases outside the gene matches: 12. CDR3 region: CASSPGVGQGAPGEQFF. CDR3 nucleotides: TGTGCCAGCTCACCAGGGGTCGGACAGGGGGCGCCGGGTGAGCAGTTCTTC.

This chain links TRBV6-5 with TRBJ2-1, with D perhaps matching TRBD1 or TRBD2 (6 bases each). Trimming removed 0 bases at V and 6 bases at J, with 12 bases between. The CDR3 has 15 amino acids. CDR1 is MNHEY, CDR2 SVGAGI, per germline. CDR3 in amino acids: CASSYSGGRSNEQFF. The CDR3 DNA follows: TGTGCCAGCAGTTACTCGGGGGGCAGGAGCAATGAGCAGTTCTTC.

By sample share, this clonotype is medium-sized (0.01 to 0.1%). The chain couples TRBV28 to TRBJ2-2; 11 bases match TRBD2. The germline V gene encodes CDR1 MDHEN and CDR2 SYDVKM. V shed 3 bases and J 5 bases; nucleotides not matched to a gene: 2. This CDR3 is 15 amino acids long. As DNA, the CDR3 is TGTGCCAGCAGTTTTTGGACTAGCGGGACCGGGGAGCTGTTTTTT. Protein sequence: CASSFWTSGTGELFF.

The rearrangement uses TRBV29-1 and TRBJ2-3; D may correspond to TRBD1 or TRBD2 (5 bases each). Per germline, CDR1 SQVTM and CDR2 ANQGSEA. CDR3 length: 14 amino acids. Trimming removed 3 bases at V and 4 bases at J, with 14 bases between. The CDR3, as DNA: TGCAGCGTTGATCGAACAGGAGGTTCAGATACGCAGTATTTT. Translation: CSVDRTGGSDTQYF.

This clonotype was detected many times. One end of the junction varies from germline; a read error may be responsible. The V call is TRBV7-7, the J call TRBJ2-5, with D perhaps being TRBD1 or TRBD2 (5 bases each). CDR1 SSHAT and CDR2 FNYEAQ come from the germline V gene (reference sequence). CDR3 length: 16 residues. The CDR3 loop reads CASSSHPGPRLETQYF. The CDR3 DNA reads TGTGCTAGCAGCTCCCACCCGGGGCCCCGACTGGAGACCCAGTACTTC. The entire variable domain, with the rest obtained from reference TRBV7-7 and TRBJ2-5, is as follows: GAGVSQSPRYKVTKRGQDVTLRCDPISSHATLYWYQQALGQGPEFLTYFNYEAQPDKSGLPSDRFSAERPEGSISTLTIQRTEQRDSAMYRCASSSHPGPRLETQYFGPGTRLLVL.

The chain employs TRBV6-2 or TRBV6-3 and TRBJ2-5, with 14 bases identical to TRBD2. CDR1 is MNHEY, CDR2 SVGEGT, per germline. J lost 2 bases, V lost 4 bases, and 6 bases had no gene match. The CDR3 consists of 17 residues. The CDR3 spells CASSFGLAGGPQETQYF. Here the CDR3 DNA reads TGTGCCAGCAGTTTCGGACTAGCGGGGGGTCCACAAGAGACCCAGTACTTC.

Only a few counts were recorded for this clonotype. V gene TRBV4-1 combines with J gene TRBJ1-1, with D perhaps matching TRBD1 (6 bases). From germline, CDR1 is MGHRA and CDR2 YSYEKL. Trimming removed 0 bases at V and 5 bases at J, with 19 bases between. The CDR3 consists of 17 residues. CDR3 nucleotides: TGCGCCAGCAGCCAAGATAGGGATACAGGGTATGTTACTGAAGCTTTCTTT. It yields the protein CASSQDRDTGYVTEAFF.

This clonotype appeared a few times. The chain joins TRBV6-1 to TRBJ1-1; D might be TRBD1 (6 bases). Germline V gives CDR1 MNHNS, CDR2 SASEGT. CDR3 length: 14 residues. Trimming stripped 9 bases from V and 0 bases from J, with 14 bases between. The CDR3 sequence: CASRTGSLNTEAFF. The CDR3 DNA reads TGTGCCAGTAGAACAGGGTCCTTGAACACTGAAGCTTTCTTT.

This chain joins TRBV6-5 and TRBJ2-3; no clear D gene. The CDR3 length is 15 residues. Trimming took off 2 bases at V and 3 bases at J, with 12 bases between the two ends. CDR1 and CDR2 (germline): MNHEY, SVGAGI. This chain's CDR3 is CASSYAPALTDTQYF. The CDR3 nucleotides read TGTGCCAGCAGTTACGCCCCGGCGTTAACAGATACGCAGTATTTT.